These 25 T cell receptor beta chains share one sample of origin, sequenced in a study of blood T cell repertoires in COVID-19. Assay: immunoSEQ multiplex PCR; the TCRdb copy retains only in-frame clones and omits some. This sample yields about 120,000 clones, of which 65% to 80% are seen a single time; 6.5% to 8.5% belongs to the top ten. Sequences were obtained from peripheral blood. The receptors come from a woman aged 55-75 years with acute or convalescent COVID-19.

The chain combines TRBV7-2 with TRBJ2-3; no reliable D call. Trimming pared 4 bases from V and 5 bases from J, leaving 7 bases between. Germline CDR1 and CDR2: SGHTA and FQGNSA. This CDR3 is built from 12 residues. The CDR3 region has the DNA TGTGCCAGCAGCTCCAAATTAGATACGCAGTATTTT. Its translation is CASSSKLDTQYF.

This chain connects TRBV9 to TRBJ1-1, with unresolved D. Germline V lookup: CDR1 SGDLS, CDR2 YYNGEE. V was shortened by 5 bases and J by 3 bases, with 20 bases between the two germline ends. The CDR3 extends over 16 amino acids. DNA for the CDR3: TGTGCCAGCAGTGTCTCAACCTATCCAGGCGACACTGAAGCTTTCTTT. The encoded protein is CASSVSTYPGDTEAFF.

The chain is built from TRBV5-4 and TRBJ1-2; perhaps TRBD1 as D (6 bases). Per the germline V gene, CDR1 is SGHNT and CDR2 is YYREEE (reference sequence). This CDR3 has 13 residues. Trimming removed 3 bases at V and 8 bases at J, with 14 bases between. CDR3 DNA: TGTGCCAGCAGCTCACAGGGCATAAGAGGCTACACCTTC. Translating gives CASSSQGIRGYTF.

The V gene is TRBV15, the J gene TRBJ2-3; a weak D match, TRBD2 (7 bases). V dropped 1 base and J dropped 1 base, with 12 bases sitting between them. Germline V lookup: CDR1 LNHNV, CDR2 YYDKDF (reference sequence). The CDR3 sequence is 16 residues long. The CDR3 nucleotides read TGTGCCACCAGCAGAGGGGAGGGGGGAGGCACAGATACGCAGTATTTT. This translates into CATSRGEGGGTDTQYF.

CDR3 nucleotides: TGTGCCAGCAGCCCACTAGCGGGGGTTCGGGAGACCCAGTACTTC. Its translation: CASSPLAGVRETQYF. This chain joins TRBV9 and TRBJ2-5; the match to TRBD2 covers 11 bases. This CDR3 contains 15 residues. The germline V gene encodes CDR1 SGDLS and CDR2 YYNGEE. V was pared by 4 bases and J by 5 bases, with 7 bases of the junction left unmatched.

The V gene is TRBV6-2 or TRBV6-3, the J gene TRBJ2-3; 7 nucleotides align to TRBD1. Germline V gives CDR1 MNHEY, CDR2 SVGEGT. The CDR3 runs to 14 residues. The V gene end was trimmed by 2 bases and the J gene end by 1 base; junction bases not matched to a gene: 0. CDR3 region: CASSYDRGTDTQYF. Written as DNA, the CDR3 is TGTGCCAGCAGTTACGACAGGGGCACAGATACGCAGTATTTT.

The V gene is TRBV5-1, the J gene TRBJ1-1, with 11 bases that match TRBD1. The length of the CDR3 is 16 residues. The V and J ends lost 3 bases and 3 bases, in that order; junction bases with no gene match: 7. The germline gives CDR1 SGHRS, CDR2 YFSETQ. Here the CDR3 reads CASSWTGGLGDTEAFF. The DNA of the CDR3 is TGCGCCAGCAGCTGGACAGGGGGCCTGGGCGACACTGAAGCTTTCTTT.

This clone was detected once. V gene TRBV24-1 combines with J gene TRBJ2-3; TRBD1 agrees at 10 bases. CDR3 length: 17 residues. Germline V gene lookup returns CDR1 KGHDR and CDR2 SFDVKD. Trimming removed 4 bases from V and 2 bases from J; junction bases left unmatched: 8. The CDR3 sequence is CATSEFGTGAFTDTQYF. The DNA of the CDR3 is TGTGCCACCAGTGAATTCGGGACAGGGGCTTTCACAGATACGCAGTATTTT.

In nucleotides, the CDR3 is TGCGCCAGCGCTCGGACTGCCCTCGAGGCGCAGTATTTT. Protein sequence: CASARTALEAQYF. This sequence joins TRBV10-2 and TRBJ2-3, with D possibly being TRBD2 (5 bases). This CDR3 has 13 residues. V was clipped by 8 bases and J by 10 bases, with 19 bases between them. The germline gives CDR1 WSHSY, CDR2 SAAADI.

The chain links TRBV12-3 or TRBV12-4 to TRBJ2-7, with TRBD1 as a possible D gene (6 bases). With 8 bases removed from V and 8 bases from J, the gap between germline ends came to 19 bases. The CDR3 length is 13 residues. The CDR3 nucleotides are TGTGCCAGCCAGGAACAGGGTGGTTCAAAGCAGTACTTC. Translated, it gives CASQEQGGSKQYF.

The CDR3 sequence: CSVDTGQGTEAFF. CDR3 bases: TGCAGCGTGGATACAGGGCAAGGCACTGAAGCTTTCTTT. This chain connects TRBV29-1 to TRBJ1-1, with a possible D match to TRBD1 (6 bases). Per the germline V gene, CDR1 is SQVTM and CDR2 is ANQGSEA. The CDR3 spans 13 residues. The germline V and J ends were trimmed by 6 bases and 4 bases, with 15 bases remaining between them.

A few counts support this clone. The V and J genes are TRBV7-2 and TRBJ2-7; 7 nucleotides align to TRBD1. V shed 5 bases, J shed 5 bases, and the junction held 6 bases outside the gene matches. The CDR3 sequence is 13 residues long. The germline V gene encodes CDR1 SGHTA and CDR2 FQGNSA. CDR3: CASSRQGIDEQYF. The CDR3 region has the DNA TGTGCCAGCAGCAGACAGGGTATCGACGAGCAGTACTTC.

This clone was seen a few times. The chain carries TRBV6-5 and TRBJ2-7; D is possibly TRBD2 (5 bases). Trimming took off 6 bases at V and 5 bases at J, with 14 bases between the two ends. Germline V gene lookup returns CDR1 MNHEY and CDR2 SVGAGI. The CDR3 contains 13 residues. CDR3 nucleotide sequence: TGTGCCAGCAGCTCCCGATGGGGAGACGAGCAGTACTTC. Translated, it gives CASSSRWGDEQYF.

This clone is a singleton in its sample. CDR3 DNA sequence: TGTGCCAGCAGCTTGGTAGCAACACATCATGGCTACACCTTC. Encoded protein: CASSLVATHHGYTF. V and J are TRBV5-6 and TRBJ1-2; unclear D gene. The CDR3 contains 14 residues. Deletions cut 0 bases from V and 6 bases from J, with 12 bases between. Per the germline V gene, CDR1 is SGHDT and CDR2 is YYEEEE.

V is TRBV5-6 and J is TRBJ2-7; TRBD2 might be the D (7 bases). V was clipped by 3 bases and J by 3 bases, with 19 bases between them. Per the germline V gene, CDR1 is SGHDT and CDR2 is YYEEEE. The CDR3 runs 16 residues. The CDR3 DNA sequence: TGTGCCAGCAGCTACCCGGGGAGGGGGATCGACTACGAGCAGTACTTC. Residues: CASSYPGRGIDYEQYF.

V usage is TRBV30 and J usage is TRBJ1-1; D possibly corresponds to TRBD1 (6 bases). Trimming cost V 7 bases and J 3 bases, with 18 bases left between them. The length of the CDR3 is 14 residues. Germline assignment: CDR1 GTSNPN and CDR2 SVGIG (reference sequence). The CDR3 coding sequence is TGTGCCTCGGGGGGGGCTGGTACCTACACTGAAGCTTTCTTT. Residues: CASGGAGTYTEAFF.

The V and J genes are TRBV7-3 and TRBJ1-2, with 10 bases lining up with TRBD1. Per the germline V gene, CDR1 is SGHTA and CDR2 is FQGTGA. The CDR3 consists of 15 residues. The V and J ends lost 5 bases and 2 bases, in that order; junction bases with no gene match: 5. The CDR3 region is CASSPGQGGNYGYTF. The CDR3 nucleotides are TGTGCCAGCAGCCCCGGACAGGGGGGCAACTATGGCTACACCTTC.

CDR3 sequence reads: CATSGRDRGTGELFF. The CDR3 nucleotides read TGTGCCACCAGTGGGAGAGACAGGGGAACCGGGGAGCTGTTTTTT. The gene calls are TRBV24-1 and TRBJ2-2, with 8 positions matching TRBD1. From germline, CDR1 is KGHDR and CDR2 SFDVKD. With 5 bases clipped from V and 5 bases from J, the junction kept 6 bases outside the gene matches. The CDR3 length is 15 residues.

This chain joins TRBV19 and TRBJ2-7, with no clear D. Trimming left V 3 bases short and J 3 bases short, with 12 bases between. The CDR3 sequence is 14 residues long. Germline CDR1 is LNHDA and CDR2 is SQIVND (reference sequence). Here the CDR3 reads CASSISAYHYEQYF. The CDR3 region has the DNA TGTGCCAGTAGTATTTCCGCCTACCACTACGAGCAGTACTTC.

This clone was seen a single time. The chain uses TRBV7-2 and TRBJ1-4, with 11 bases that match TRBD1. Looked up from germline, CDR1 is SGHTA and CDR2 is FQGNSA. The CDR3 is 17 residues long. V lost 5 bases and J lost 12; bases outside the gene matches: 17. For the CDR3, the DNA is TGTGCCAGCAGCCCGGGACAGGGGGGGCGAATTATGAAGGAACTGTTTTTT. Protein sequence: CASSPGQGGRIMKELFF.

This clone came up once. V gene TRBV9 combines with J gene TRBJ2-5, with a possible D match to TRBD2 (5 bases). Germline V gene lookup returns CDR1 SGDLS and CDR2 YYNGEE. V was clipped by 4 bases and J by 5 bases, with 21 bases between them. The CDR3 length is 16 residues. The CDR3 reads CASSRPKAGAGETQYF. The CDR3, as DNA: TGTGCCAGCAGCCGACCAAAGGCGGGCGCCGGGGAGACCCAGTACTTC. The variable domain in full, completed from reference TRBV9 and TRBJ2-5, reads DSGVTQTPKHLITATGQRVTLRCSPRSGDLSVYWYQQSLDQGLQFLIQYYNGEERAKGNILERFSAQQFPDLHSELNLSSLELGDSALYFCASSRPKAGAGETQYFGPGTRLLVL.

This clone was counted a few times. V is TRBV5-1 and J is TRBJ1-2, with 12 bases matching TRBD1. CDR3 length: 18 amino acids. V trimming: 4 bases; J trimming: 5 bases; junction bases outside the gene matches: 15. Germline values: CDR1 SGHRS, CDR2 YFSETQ. CDR3 sequence: CASSAHRDRGLSRYGYTF. The CDR3 DNA is TGCGCCAGCAGCGCACACCGGGACAGGGGGCTCTCGAGGTATGGCTACACCTTC.

This clone was picked up a small number of times. The chain links TRBV5-1 to TRBJ1-1; possibly TRBD1 for D (6 bases). In germline, CDR1 is SGHRS, CDR2 YFSETQ. Deletions cut 1 base from V and 4 bases from J, with 14 bases between. This CDR3 region has 15 residues. The CDR3 DNA reads as TGCGCCAGCAGCTTGTTAGGGGGAGAGGGCACTGAAGCTTTCTTT. Residues: CASSLLGGEGTEAFF.

The CDR3 sequence is CAATGDLNQPQHF. The CDR3 nucleotides are TGTGCCGCGACAGGGGATCTCAATCAGCCCCAGCATTTT. The rearrangement joins TRBV6-6 to TRBJ1-5; the match to TRBD1 covers 8 bases. Germline CDR1 reads MNHNY; CDR2 reads SVGAGI (reference sequence). The ends lost 11 bases at V and 3 bases at J; junction bases unmatched: 6. This CDR3 comprises 13 residues.

The chain employs TRBV2 and TRBJ2-3; 7 nucleotides align to TRBD1. The CDR3 totals 15 residues. V was clipped by 5 bases and J by 3 bases; unmatched bases: 8. The germline gives CDR1 SNHLY, CDR2 FYNNEI. The CDR3 nucleotides are TGTGCCAGCAGTCCGACCGGGACAGTTACAGATACGCAGTATTTT. This encodes CASSPTGTVTDTQYF.